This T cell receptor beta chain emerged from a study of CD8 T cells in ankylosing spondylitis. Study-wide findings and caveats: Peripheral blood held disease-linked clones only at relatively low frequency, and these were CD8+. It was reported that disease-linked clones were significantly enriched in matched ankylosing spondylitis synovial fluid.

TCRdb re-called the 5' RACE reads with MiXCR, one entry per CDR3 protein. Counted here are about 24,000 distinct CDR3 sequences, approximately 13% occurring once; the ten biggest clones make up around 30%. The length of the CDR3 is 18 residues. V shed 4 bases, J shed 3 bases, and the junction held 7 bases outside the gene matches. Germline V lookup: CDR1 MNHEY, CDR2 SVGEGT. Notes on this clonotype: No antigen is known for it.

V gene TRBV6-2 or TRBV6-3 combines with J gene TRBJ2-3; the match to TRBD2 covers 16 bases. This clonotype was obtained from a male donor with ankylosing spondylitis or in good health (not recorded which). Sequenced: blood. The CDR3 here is CASSSIAGLAGGTDTQYF. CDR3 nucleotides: TGTGCCAGCAGTTCCATCGCGGGACTAGCGGGAGGGACAGATACGCAGTATTTT.